These 28 T cell receptor beta chains originate from one sample sequenced in a study of blood T cell repertoires in COVID-19. The assay was immunoSEQ multiplex PCR, and TCRdb's table has in-frame clones only and misses some. The profile shows approximately 440,000 clones, 90% of them singletons. Material: PBMCs or T cells enriched from blood (not recorded which). The receptors come from a man aged 18 to 29 who had recovered from COVID-19.

V usage is TRBV6-5 and J usage is TRBJ1-1, with 8 bases fitting TRBD1. There are 15 residues in the CDR3. The germline gives CDR1 MNHEY, CDR2 SVGAGI. The V and J ends lost 2 bases and 0 bases, in that order; junction bases with no gene match: 2. CDR3: CASSYQTGVNTEAFF. The CDR3 DNA is TGTGCCAGCAGTTACCAGACAGGGGTGAACACTGAAGCTTTCTTT.

The chain combines TRBV3-1 (or the pseudogene TRBV3-2) with TRBJ1-5; TRBD1 matches 8 bases. There are 15 residues in the CDR3. V was pared by 3 bases and J by 5 bases, with 6 bases of the junction left unmatched. CDR1 is LGHDT and CDR2 is YNNKEL in the germline V gene (reference sequence). DNA for the CDR3: TGTGCCAGCAGCCACTCGGACAGGGAGTATCAGCCCCAGCATTTT. It translates to CASSHSDREYQPQHF.

The CDR3 DNA is TGTGCCAGTTCAGTCCCCGCTGGCGAGCAGTACTTC. Residues: CASSVPAGEQYF. The rearrangement uses TRBV19 and TRBJ2-7; D is undetermined. The ends were cut back, 8 bases at V and 6 bases at J, with 14 bases in the middle. The length of the CDR3 is 12 residues. Germline CDR1 reads LNHDA; CDR2 reads SQIVND (reference sequence).

The V call is TRBV10-3, the J call TRBJ2-6; D may be TRBD2 (5 bases). CDR3 length equals 17 residues. Germline loops: CDR1 ENHRY, CDR2 SYGVKD. Trimming took 10 bases from V and 0 from J, leaving 19 bases between them. DNA for the CDR3: TGTGCCACTAGGCGGGCGGCACCTCTCTCTGGGGCCAACGTCCTGACTTTC. Its translation: CATRRAAPLSGANVLTF.

This rearrangement joins TRBV20-1 to TRBJ2-5; D not certain. Germline CDR1 and CDR2: DFQATT and SNEGSKA (reference sequence). The CDR3 runs 9 residues. CDR3 sequence: CSVQETQYF. In nucleotides, the CDR3 is TGCAGCGTTCAAGAGACCCAGTACTTC.

This chain links TRBV6-5 with TRBJ2-7, with 9 nucleotides matching TRBD1. Germline V gives CDR1 MNHEY, CDR2 SVGAGI. The CDR3 loop spans 12 amino acids. Trimming at V came to 8 bases and at J to 1 base, leaving 0 bases not matched to a gene. CDR3 sequence (DNA): TGTGCCAGCGGACAGGGGTCCTACGAGCAGTACTTC. Translating it yields CASGQGSYEQYF.

V and J are TRBV5-1 and TRBJ1-5; D is ambiguous. Germline V gene sequence: CDR1 SGHRS, CDR2 YFSETQ. The V and J ends lost 3 bases and 2 bases respectively, with 9 bases between them. This CDR3 has 14 residues. CDR3 residues: CASSSGIGNQPQHF. As DNA, the CDR3 is TGCGCCAGCAGCTCGGGGATCGGCAATCAGCCCCAGCATTTT.

This clone was counted only a few times. The rearrangement uses TRBV11-2 and TRBJ2-5; 11 nucleotides agree with TRBD2. Trimming cost V 5 bases and J 4 bases; bases outside gene matches: 12. Germline V gene sequence: CDR1 SGHAT, CDR2 FQNNGV. The CDR3 covers 17 residues. The chain's CDR3 is CASSRGLAVAVGETQYF. As DNA, the CDR3 is TGTGCCAGCAGCCGGGGACTAGCGGTAGCCGTGGGAGAGACCCAGTACTTC.

The gene calls are TRBV15 and TRBJ2-2; TRBD1 matches at 8 bases. The CDR3 is made up of 15 amino acids. The V gene's germline CDR1 is LNHNV and CDR2 YYDKDF (reference sequence). V gave up 4 bases and J gave up 6 bases; unmatched junction bases: 7. In DNA, the CDR3 is TGTGCCACCAGCACCGGGACAGGTATCCCCGGGGAGCTGTTTTTT. Protein sequence: CATSTGTGIPGELFF.

This clone was recorded only once. J is TRBJ2-7 and V is TRBV2, with 7 bases that match TRBD2. CDR3 length: 15 amino acids. Germline assignment: CDR1 SNHLY and CDR2 FYNNEI. After removal of 5 bases from V and 2 bases from J, the junction contained 9 bases not matched to a gene. In nucleotides, the CDR3 is TGTGCCAGCAGTCTTGAAAGCGGGGCCGCCTACGAGCAGTACTTC. This codes for CASSLESGAAYEQYF. The full variable domain, completed using reference TRBV2 and TRBJ2-7, is EPEVTQTPSHQVTQMGQEVILRCVPISNHLYFYWYRQILGQKVEFLVSFYNNEISEKSEIFDDQFSVERPDGSNFTLKIRSTKLEDSAMYFCASSLESGAAYEQYFGPGTRLTVT.

J is TRBJ1-4 and V is TRBV25-1, with TRBD1 as a possible D gene (6 bases). This CDR3 is built from 14 residues. V shed 2 bases and J shed 7 bases, with 11 bases lying between them. The germline V gene encodes CDR1 MGHDK and CDR2 SYGVNS. The CDR3 DNA sequence: TGTGCCAGCAGTGAACTGGCAGGGGTTGAAAAACTGTTTTTT. Protein product: CASSELAGVEKLFF.

This chain links TRBV2 with TRBJ1-6, with a weak D call TRBD1 (5 bases). The germline V gene has CDR1 SNHLY and CDR2 FYNNEI. The CDR3 extends over 15 amino acids. With 7 bases removed from V and 0 bases from J, the gap between germline ends came to 10 bases. CDR3 nucleotides: TGTGCCAGCATTAGACAGAGCTCCTATAATTCACCCCTCCACTTT. Translation gives CASIRQSSYNSPLHF.

The chain links TRBV5-1 to TRBJ1-4, with D uncertain. Trimming shortened V by 1 base and J by 8 bases, and 9 bases separated the two germline ends. CDR3 length: 13 residues. Germline CDR1 is SGHRS and CDR2 is YFSETQ. CDR3 protein: CASSLYRGEKLFF. The CDR3 DNA reads as TGCGCCAGCAGCTTGTACCGAGGGGAAAAACTGTTTTTT.

This chain links TRBV9 with TRBJ1-1; maybe TRBD1 (6 bases). V was pared by 4 bases and J by 4 bases, with 11 bases between. The CDR3 contains 13 residues. Germline CDR1 reads SGDLS; CDR2 reads YYNGEE. The CDR3, as DNA: TGTGCCAGCAGCCACAGGGTGAGCACTGAAGCTTTCTTT. This sequence encodes CASSHRVSTEAFF.

The chain has TRBV6-5 and TRBJ1-2, with 7 bases lining up with TRBD1. Per the germline V gene, CDR1 is MNHEY and CDR2 is SVGAGI. The CDR3 is 12 amino acids. Trimming cost V 7 bases and J 6 bases; bases outside gene matches: 5. The DNA for the CDR3 is TGTGCCAGCACCGGACAGGTTCATGGCTACACCTTC. Its translation: CASTGQVHGYTF.

This clone was recorded a few times. The chain is built from TRBV28 and TRBJ1-6; D perhaps matches TRBD1 (5 bases). Trimming shortened V by 10 bases and J by 0 bases, and 10 bases separated the two germline ends. This CDR3 has 14 amino acids. Germline V CDR1 and CDR2: MDHEN, SYDVKM. The CDR3 protein is CANQGSSYNSPLHF. The DNA for the CDR3 is TGTGCCAACCAGGGAAGCTCCTATAATTCACCCCTCCACTTT.

The rearrangement uses TRBV27 and TRBJ2-2; 7 bases match TRBD1. Losses at the gene ends were 3 bases for V and 2 bases for J; bases not matched to a gene: 6. CDR1 and CDR2 (germline): MNHEY, SMNVEV (reference sequence). This CDR3 region has 16 residues. CDR3 residues: CASSLAGTANTGELFF. CDR3 nucleotides: TGTGCCAGCAGTTTGGCCGGGACAGCAAACACCGGGGAGCTGTTTTTT.

This CDR3 is CASSSEHLNTEAFF. CDR3 DNA sequence: TGTGCCAGCAGCTCCGAACACCTGAACACTGAAGCTTTCTTT. This chain links TRBV5-6 with TRBJ1-1, with D unclear. Germline V gene lookup returns CDR1 SGHDT and CDR2 YYEEEE. Trimming left V 3 bases short and J 0 bases short, with 9 bases between. The CDR3 runs to 14 residues. Variable domain in full (rest from reference TRBV5-6 and TRBJ1-1): DAGVTQSPTHLIKTRGQQVTLRCSPKSGHDTVSWYQQALGQGPQFIFQYYEEEERQRGNFPDRFSGHQFPNYSSELNVNALLLGDSALYLCASSSEHLNTEAFFGQGTRLTVV.

The V gene is TRBV6-4, the J gene TRBJ2-1; TRBD1 agrees at 8 bases. CDR1 and CDR2 from the germline V gene are MRHNA and SNTAGT. J gave up 7 bases and V 9 bases, and 8 bases lay outside the gene matches. The CDR3 consists of 13 residues. The CDR3 DNA is TGTGCCAGTAGGACAGGGTTTGGGAATGAGCAGTTCTTC. It yields the protein CASRTGFGNEQFF.

The sample holds one count of this clone. The gene calls are TRBV6-1 and TRBJ1-2; the D gene is possibly TRBD1 (6 bases). V was clipped by 0 bases and J by 4 bases, with 18 bases between them. This CDR3 comprises 17 residues. Germline lookup yields CDR1 MNHNS and CDR2 SASEGT. CDR3 loop: CASSEALRTGISYGYTF. Here the CDR3 DNA reads TGTGCCAGCAGTGAAGCGCTTCGCACAGGGATTAGCTATGGCTACACCTTC.

This chain uses TRBV29-1 with TRBJ2-1; D gene ambiguous. Trimming cost V 1 base and J 8 bases, with 12 bases left between them. The CDR3 covers 13 residues. Germline CDR1 SQVTM, CDR2 ANQGSEA. CDR3 sequence reads: CSVEGFRPHEQFF. DNA for the CDR3: TGCAGCGTTGAAGGGTTCAGGCCCCATGAGCAGTTCTTC.

This chain uses TRBV14 with TRBJ1-2; possible D gene TRBD1, 5 bases. Germline CDR1 is SGHDN and CDR2 is FVKESK. Trimming stripped 1 base from V and 4 bases from J, with 13 bases between. This CDR3 has 15 amino acids. Here the CDR3 DNA reads TGTGCCAGCAGCCAAGCGGGGGTCGGGGCCTATGGCTACACCTTC. Its protein product is CASSQAGVGAYGYTF. Using reference TRBV14 and TRBJ1-2 for the parts outside the CDR3, the full variable domain is EAGVTQFPSHSVIEKGQTVTLRCDPISGHDNLYWYRRVMGKEIKFLLHFVKESKQDESGMPNNRFLAERTGGTYSTLKVQPAELEDSGVYFCASSQAGVGAYGYTFGSGTRLTVV.

This chain joins TRBV29-1 and TRBJ1-5; D is possibly TRBD1 (5 bases). Germline CDR1 and CDR2: SQVTM and ANQGSEA. V was pared by 4 bases and J by 4 bases, with 14 bases between. The CDR3 extends over 14 amino acids. The CDR3 loop reads CSVVWGSENQPQHF. In DNA, the CDR3 is TGCAGCGTTGTATGGGGCTCGGAAAATCAGCCCCAGCATTTT.

The V and J genes are TRBV6-2 or TRBV6-3 and TRBJ1-3; D is possibly TRBD1 (5 bases). Trimming took off 5 bases at V and 1 base at J, with 9 bases between the two ends. The CDR3 is made up of 14 amino acids. CDR1 and CDR2 (germline): MNHEY, SVGEGT. CDR3 loop: CASSTGASGNTIYF. DNA for the CDR3: TGTGCCAGCAGTACTGGGGCGTCTGGAAACACCATATATTTT.

V is TRBV7-6 and J is TRBJ1-1; perhaps TRBD1 as D (5 bases). The CDR3 runs to 13 residues. V lost 4 bases and J lost 4, with 10 bases in between. The germline gives CDR1 SGHVS, CDR2 FNYEAQ. This CDR3 reads CASSSRTGTEAFF. The CDR3 coding sequence is TGTGCCAGCAGCTCCAGAACAGGCACTGAAGCTTTCTTT.

The CDR3 loop reads CASSEEGEQFF. The CDR3 DNA follows: TGTGCCAGCAGCGAAGAGGGTGAGCAGTTCTTC. V and J are TRBV11-3 and TRBJ2-1, with D possibly TRBD2 on 5 matching bases. There are 11 residues in the CDR3. The V end lost 5 bases, the J end lost 9 bases, and 8 bases lay between the germline ends. Germline V lookup: CDR1 SGHNT, CDR2 YENEEA. The whole variable domain, filled in from reference TRBV11-3 and TRBJ2-1, reads EAGVVQSPRYKIIEKKQPVAFWCNPISGHNTLYWYLQNLGQGPELLIRYENEEAVDDSQLPKDRFSAERLKGVDSTLKIQPAELGDSAVYLCASSEEGEQFFGPGTRLTVL.

This clone was observed a single time. The rearrangement joins TRBV11-3 to TRBJ1-3; possibly TRBD1 for D (6 bases). Trimming shortened V by 5 bases and J by 9 bases, and 20 bases separated the two germline ends. Germline V CDR1 and CDR2: SGHNT, YENEEA. CDR3 size: 15 residues. DNA for the CDR3: TGTGCCAGCAGCCCAGGACAGTTTGTCGGTGTCACCATATATTTT. It yields the protein CASSPGQFVGVTIYF.

This chain links TRBV7-9 with TRBJ1-2, with 7 bases matching TRBD1. CDR3 length: 14 amino acids. V lost 5 bases to trimming and J lost 1 base; unmatched junction nucleotides: 4. CDR1 is SEHNR and CDR2 is FQNEAQ in the germline V gene (reference sequence). For the CDR3, the DNA is TGTGCCAGCAGCACGGGACAGAGTAACTATGGCTACACCTTC. The encoded protein is CASSTGQSNYGYTF.